This TCR beta chain is from a study of beta chain features in type 1 diabetes. Only one heparinised blood draw was taken per donor, and its volume averaged approximately 100 mL. Germline loops: CDR1 SGHRS, CDR2 YFSETQ. This CDR3 has 13 residues. The germline V and J ends were trimmed by 5 bases and 7 bases, with 15 bases remaining between them. This clone was found a few times. Its target is not known. Study observations and caveats: Researchers could not determine here whether HLA type influences TCRB rearrangement. The study found moderately but significantly shorter TCRB CDR3s in all four CD4+ subsets of Type 1 diabetes patients. More deletions and fewer insertions at VDJ junctions were found in patients with type 1 diabetes. cDNA-based sequencing might over-represent cells highly expressing TCR.

The study reverse transcribed the entire isolated RNA, so it sequenced expressed TCRB transcripts. Sequencing used immunoSEQ multiplex PCR; TCRdb keeps in-frame clones, though not all of them. The sample shows under 400,000 clones, roughly an eighth of them seen only once. Sequencing used naive CD4+ T cells from blood. V usage is TRBV5-1 and J usage is TRBJ1-2; possibly TRBD1 for D (6 bases). This TCR derives from a woman in her late teens or twenties with type 1 diabetes. The CDR3 sequence is CASRPGQRGGYTF. The CDR3 bases are TGCGCCAGCAGACCTGGACAGCGGGGTGGCTACACCTTC.